This T cell receptor beta chain originates from a study of blood T cell repertoires in COVID-19 (dated by TCRdb to the early 2020s). About the investigation overall: Samples covering the acute and convalescent phases of COVID-19 were provided by collaborators in the United States, Italy and Spain. The prospective study material was composed of cDNA or gDNA derived from T cells, B-cell-depleted T cells, or PBMCs. The dataset comprised deeply sampled blood TCRbeta repertoires from subjects exposed to, actively infected with, or recovered from COVID-19. The repertoires were released in a freely available public database meant as a resource for research on the immune response to SARS-CoV-2. Samples were obtained from the ongoing ImmuneRACE study (first 160 participants) and from over 1,000 subjects provided by 6 global collaborators. The sample metadata nearly always contained a de-identified subject ID, COVID-19 status, age in years and sex. HLA class I and class II types, where available, came from metadata supplied by the sample provider rather than from assay-based typing.

This clone was seen only a few times. Its specific antigen is unknown. The record has no base qualities; no much larger clone is one base away. The immunoSEQ Assay, a bias-controlled multiplex PCR, was used to amplify TCRbeta CDR3 regions from genomic DNA. In the authors' own workflow: Within the assay, amplification of reference gene primers was used to estimate how many nucleated cells each sample contained. To quantify the absolute abundance of each unique TCRbeta CDR3 rearrangement, sequence reads were collapsed and filtered. For each sample, productive Simpson clonality was calculated as the square root of Simpson's diversity index across productive rearrangements. TCRdb holds this immuneACCESS table with in-frame rearrangements only. Some clones are missing; in checked studies, unresolved V genes explain under half, and the rest has no known cause. Clone size and V and J calls were adopted from that table, with D and trimming inferred from the DNA. This sample is represented by 190,000 or so clones; around 90% of them were singletons. The ten largest account for about 7% of the sample.

The collaborating institutions used their own protocols to collect whole blood in K2EDTA tubes. For TCRbeta analysis, collaborator samples were shipped as frozen whole blood, as isolated PBMCs, or as DNA extracted from either sample type. Trimming leaves V shorter by 5 bases and J shorter by 9 bases, with the junction holding 9 bases beyond the gene matches. CDR1 SSHAT and CDR2 FNYEAQ are derived from the germline V gene (reference sequence). From the cysteine through the phenylalanine, the CDR3 covers 13 amino acids. CDR3 DNA only is kept here, 39 bases in frame from base 1. Study-wide findings and limitations: The amount of clinical and demographic metadata varied by source and participant and was provided uncurated.

Material for sequencing was peripheral blood. This sequence originates from a man aged 40-49 years with acute or convalescent COVID-19. The sequence links TRBV7-7 to TRBJ1-1, with 7 junctional bases fitting TRBD1. The CDR3 protein sequence reads: CASSKDGTAQAFF. The nucleotides read TGTGCCAGCAGCAAGGATGGGACAGCTCAAGCTTTCTTT.